This entry lists 19 T cell receptor beta chains sequenced from one sample in a study of T cells after yellow fever vaccination. TCRdb redid the calling of the 5' RACE reads with MiXCR, one entry per CDR3 protein. The sample yields about 10,000 distinct CDR3 sequences, around 4.8% seen once. The starting material was PBMCs, either bulk or a sorted T-cell subset (CD4+, CD8+, memory, or dextramer-sorted; not recorded which), obtained roughly 14 days after the first yellow fever vaccination. These TCRs come from a man between 18 and 29 years old who received the YFV17D yellow fever vaccine.

This clonotype rates as medium-sized (0.01 to 0.1%). CDR3 in amino acids: CASSSTSGGQETQYF. Written as DNA, the CDR3 is TGTGCCAGCAGTTCGACTAGCGGGGGACAAGAGACCCAGTACTTC. The rearrangement joins TRBV12-3 or TRBV12-4 to TRBJ2-5; 12 nucleotides line up with TRBD2. V was pared by 4 bases and J by 2 bases, with 2 bases of the junction left unmatched. This CDR3 spans 15 amino acids.

J is TRBJ1-2 and V is TRBV5-3; D gene ambiguous. Being an ORF, TRBV5-3 has a function that is uncertain. This CDR3 is built from 14 residues. The V end lost 9 bases, the J end lost 2 bases, and 17 bases lay between the germline ends. For the CDR3, the DNA is TGTGCCATCGAACCCAGGCTGGTCAACTATGGCTACACCTTC. Amino acid sequence: CAIEPRLVNYGYTF.

This clonotype is medium-sized in the sample. The chain has TRBV5-1 and TRBJ1-2; TRBD1 might be the D (6 bases). The CDR3 covers 15 residues. V shed 4 bases and J shed 2 bases, with 15 bases lying between them. Germline V lookup: CDR1 SGHRS, CDR2 YFSETQ. The CDR3 bases are TGCGCCAGCAGCCCGGACAGTTATTCAAACTATGGCTACACCTTC. This encodes CASSPDSYSNYGYTF.

This clonotype was found many times. The chain joins TRBV4-1 to TRBJ2-1; 10 nucleotides line up with TRBD2. CDR1 MGHRA and CDR2 YSYEKL come from the germline V gene. The CDR3 sequence is 16 residues long. Trimming removed 4 bases from V and 8 bases from J; junction bases left unmatched: 11. In DNA form, the CDR3 reads TGCGCCAGCAGCCTAGAGGAGCGGGGGGGCCTAGATGAGCAGTTCTTC. Translated: CASSLEERGGLDEQFF.

This clonotype was seen at least ten times. This chain joins TRBV5-1 and TRBJ2-3, with 12 nucleotides matching TRBD2. This CDR3 region has 16 residues. V shed 7 bases, J shed 3 bases, and the junction held 9 bases outside the gene matches. Germline V gene lookup returns CDR1 SGHRS and CDR2 YFSETQ. CDR3 coding DNA: TGCGCCAGCGGGGGAATGACTAGCGGGGGTACAGATACGCAGTATTTT. Protein sequence: CASGGMTSGGTDTQYF.

At least ten counts were recorded for this clonotype. V and J are TRBV5-1 and TRBJ2-7; TRBD2 is a possible D gene (6 bases). Trimming left V 4 bases short and J 0 bases short, with 14 bases between. The CDR3 sequence is 15 residues long. Per the germline V gene, CDR1 is SGHRS and CDR2 is YFSETQ. CDR3 in DNA: TGCGCCAGCAGCCCGGGACTCCTAAACTCCTACGAGCAGTACGTC. Translation: CASSPGLLNSYEQYV.

This clonotype is medium-sized (0.01 to 0.1%) by share. J is TRBJ2-3 and V is TRBV3-1; the D is unclear. Germline assignment: CDR1 LGHDT and CDR2 YNNKEL (reference sequence). The CDR3 is 15 residues long. The V end was cut by 4 bases, the J end by 0 bases, with 11 bases between. CDR3 region: CASSRVVASTDTQYF. The CDR3 region has the DNA TGTGCCAGCAGCCGGGTTGTTGCTAGCACAGATACGCAGTATTTT.

This clonotype is medium-sized within its sample. This chain uses TRBV25-1 with TRBJ2-2; 11 bases match TRBD2. There are 15 residues in the CDR3. V shed 5 bases, J shed 6 bases, and the junction held 5 bases outside the gene matches. Germline CDR1 MGHDK, CDR2 SYGVNS. The DNA of the CDR3 is TGTGCCAGCAGTTTTAGCGGGGGGGCGCCCGGGGAGCTGTTTTTT. This encodes CASSFSGGAPGELFF.

This clonotype was counted ten times or more. The chain has TRBV7-2 and TRBJ2-4; D ambiguous. Trimming took off 1 base at V and 7 bases at J, with 8 bases between the two ends. The CDR3 contains 13 residues. CDR1 and CDR2 (germline): SGHTA, FQGNSA. CDR3 nucleotides: TGTGCCAGCAGCTTAGACAGATCGAACATTCAGTACTTC. Protein sequence: CASSLDRSNIQYF.

There are a few counts of this clonotype. It may be a read error: a sequence one base away is much more abundant. V usage is TRBV3-1 and J usage is TRBJ1-2; no definite D call. CDR3 length equals 15 residues. Germline V gene lookup returns CDR1 LGHDT and CDR2 YNNKEL (reference sequence). The CDR3 sequence: CACSQDAAAAKGYTF. DNA for the CDR3: TGTGCCTGCAGCCAAGACGCTGCAGCGGCGAAGGGCTACACCTTC.

This clonotype occurred many times. The chain links TRBV24-1 to TRBJ2-5; TRBD1 matches 7 bases. Trimming took 7 bases from V and 1 from J; bases not matched to a gene: 5. Germline V CDR1 and CDR2: KGHDR, SFDVKD. This CDR3 contains 14 residues. The CDR3: CATSEGQFQETQYF. The CDR3 DNA sequence: TGTGCCACCAGCGAGGGACAGTTCCAAGAGACCCAGTACTTC.

In its sample, this clonotype ranks as medium-sized. Here the CDR3 reads CASSLGTGEGYTF. The CDR3 DNA sequence: TGTGCCAGCAGCCTAGGGACAGGGGAAGGCTACACCTTC. This chain links TRBV5-5 with TRBJ1-2, with 10 bases aligning to TRBD1. V lost 4 bases and J lost 8; bases outside the gene matches: 5. Germline CDR1 and CDR2: SGHKS and YYEKEE (reference sequence). This CDR3 region has 13 residues.

Concerning this clonotype itself: It may be a read error: a sequence one base away is much more abundant. The chain recombines TRBV7-8 with TRBJ1-2, with D perhaps TRBD1 (5 bases). This CDR3 is 14 amino acids long. From germline, CDR1 is SGHVS and CDR2 FQNEAQ. Between the trimmed V and J ends, which lost 5 bases and 1 base, there was a span of 11 bases. DNA for the CDR3: TGTGCCAGCAGCCGAGGGGACCTTAACTATGGCTACACCTTC. Translating gives CASSRGDLNYGYTF. Combining the CDR3 with reference TRBV7-8 and TRBJ1-2 gives the whole variable domain GAGVSQSPRYKVAKRGQDVALRCDPISGHVSLFWYQQALGQGPEFLTYFQNEAQLDKSGLPSDRFFAERPEGSVSTLKIQRTQQEDSAVYLCASSRGDLNYGYTFGSGTRLTVV.

This clonotype appeared once. The chain recombines TRBV3-1 with TRBJ2-2; 7 bases align to TRBD1. CDR1 LGHDT and CDR2 YNNKEL come from the germline V gene (reference sequence). The ends lost 10 bases at V and 5 bases at J; junction bases unmatched: 19. This CDR3 region has 17 residues. The CDR3 nucleotides are TGTGCCACCTCCAAGCAGCTTGCAGGGGGAGAGACCGGGGAGCTGTTTTTT. Encoded protein: CATSKQLAGGETGELFF.

This sequence joins TRBV5-6 and TRBJ2-2; TRBD2 matches 13 bases. This CDR3 is 20 amino acids long. Germline trimming cut 4 bases from V and 0 bases from J; bases unmatched to any gene: 12. Germline V gene lookup returns CDR1 SGHDT and CDR2 YYEEEE. The CDR3 DNA follows: TGTGCCAGCAGCGAAACTAGCGGGGGGGCACCTTACGCGAACACCGGGGAGCTGTTTTTT. Translated: CASSETSGGAPYANTGELFF.

By proportion, this clonotype is medium-sized. V usage is TRBV12-3 or TRBV12-4 and J usage is TRBJ2-3; 8 positions match TRBD1. V gave up 4 bases and J gave up 5 bases; unmatched junction bases: 5. The CDR3 runs 14 residues. This CDR3 is CASSSQGAGDTQYF. Written as DNA, the CDR3 is TGTGCCAGCAGTTCTCAGGGGGCGGGAGATACGCAGTATTTT.

Ten or more counts support this clonotype. The chain couples TRBV18 to TRBJ1-2, with 7 positions matching TRBD1. The V gene's germline CDR1 is KGHSH and CDR2 LQKENI. V lost 0 bases, J lost 7 bases, and 8 bases stayed unmatched. The CDR3 sequence is 15 residues long. CDR3 in DNA: TGTGCCAGCTCACCACCGGGGGAAGGGGGCCCTGGCTACACCTTC. Translated, it gives CASSPPGEGGPGYTF.

This clonotype has ten or more counts. The chain carries TRBV29-1 and TRBJ1-1; the D is unclear. Between the trimmed V and J ends, which lost 5 bases and 8 bases, there was a span of 15 bases. The CDR3 loop spans 12 amino acids. Per germline, CDR1 SQVTM and CDR2 ANQGSEA. The CDR3 DNA is TGCAGCGTTCGGTCTGCGCCGGGGGAAGCTTTCTTT. Translated, it gives CSVRSAPGEAFF.

This clonotype is deemed medium-sized. The chain uses TRBV5-1 and TRBJ1-1, with no clear D. The CDR3 runs 14 residues. CDR1 and CDR2 (germline): SGHRS, YFSETQ. V lost 1 base, J lost 1 base, and 8 bases lay in between. CDR3 DNA sequence: TGCGCCAGCAGCTTGTTTGGGGAGAACACTGAAGCTTTCTTT. It translates to CASSLFGENTEAFF.